In this sample, the clone carrying this TCR beta chain turned up a few times. This record belongs to a study of shared T cell receptors in the human thymus. Sequencing used immunoSEQ multiplex PCR; TCRdb keeps in-frame clones, though not all of them. Found here are approximately 760,000 clones, 70% to 90% of them singletons; the top ten hold approximately 0.01%. Germline V CDR1 and CDR2: SGHTA, FQGNSA. CDR3 length equals 18 residues. V dropped 5 bases and J dropped 3; count of bases not matched to a gene: 15. These data are also associated with another study on human thymus T cells. That paper adds: Each of the donors was a healthy Finnish infant who was undergoing open corrective cardiac surgery for congenital heart defects. During corrective heart surgery, resections were taken, and the thymus tissue came from them. Reports from related research described highly overlapping thymic repertoires among unrelated individuals.

This receptor was taken from a girl under two years old with a congenital heart defect. Sequencing was performed on thymocytes. The rearrangement uses TRBV7-2 and TRBJ1-5, with 8 bases aligning to TRBD1. The CDR3 here is CASSPKEPGTGINQPQHF. CDR3 bases: TGTGCCAGCAGCCCAAAAGAACCCGGGACAGGCATCAATCAGCCCCAGCATTTT.